The 5 T cell receptor beta chains reported below all come from one sample, sequenced in a study of blood T cell repertoires in COVID-19. The protocol was immunoSEQ multiplex PCR, while the TCRdb copy is restricted to in-frame clones and leaves out a portion. This table holds 250,000 to 350,000 clones, about nine tenths found once. Sequencing used peripheral blood. The receptors shown here come from a woman in her 30s with active or convalescent COVID-19.

The gene calls are TRBV7-2 and TRBJ1-1; TRBD1 is a possible D gene (6 bases). Germline CDR1 SGHTA, CDR2 FQGNSA. The CDR3 spans 14 residues. Trimming shortened V by 5 bases and J by 1 base, and 11 bases separated the two germline ends. The CDR3 region has the DNA TGTGCCAGCAGCCCAGGGGCAGCGAACACTGAAGCTTTCTTT. This codes for CASSPGAANTEAFF. The variable domain in full, completed from reference TRBV7-2 and TRBJ1-1, reads GAGVSQSPSNKVTEKGKDVELRCDPISGHTALYWYRQSLGQGLEFLIYFQGNSAPDKSGLPSDRFSAERTGGSVSTLTIQRTQQEDSAVYLCASSPGAANTEAFFGQGTRLTVV.

J is TRBJ2-5 and V is TRBV5-6, with TRBD1 matching over 7 bases. The CDR3 runs 13 residues. The germline gives CDR1 SGHDT, CDR2 YYEEEE. The junction had 2 bases not matched to a gene; V was cut back by 4 bases and J by 2 bases. CDR3 nucleotide sequence: TGTGCCAGCAGCGGGGACAGACAAGAGACCCAGTACTTC. It yields the protein CASSGDRQETQYF.

The chain employs TRBV6-5 and TRBJ2-3, with no clear D. The CDR3 runs 15 residues. Trimming cost V 6 bases and J 6 bases, with 19 bases left between them. The V gene's germline CDR1 is MNHEY and CDR2 SVGAGI. The CDR3 nucleotides read TGTGCCAGCAGGGTGAGGCTTCTCAAGTCGGATACGCAGTATTTT. This encodes CASRVRLLKSDTQYF.

The J gene is TRBJ2-4, the V gene TRBV3-1 (or the pseudogene TRBV3-2); the D is unclear. The V and J ends lost 4 bases and 0 bases respectively, with 7 bases between them. Germline assignment: CDR1 LGHDT and CDR2 YNNKEL (reference sequence). The CDR3 runs 14 residues. CDR3 sequence reads: CASSPSLAKNIQYF. In DNA form, the CDR3 reads TGTGCCAGCAGCCCTTCTCTAGCCAAAAACATTCAGTACTTC.

V gene TRBV28 combines with J gene TRBJ2-3; 10 bases fit TRBD1. V was pared by 6 bases and J by 1 base, with 10 bases of the junction left unmatched. CDR1 is MDHEN, CDR2 SYDVKM, per germline. The CDR3 has 17 residues. CDR3 sequence: CASSLTGTGVGTDTQYF. The CDR3 DNA is TGTGCCAGCAGCTTAACCGGGACAGGGGTAGGCACAGATACGCAGTATTTT.